The sequence of this T cell receptor beta chain was determined in a study of blood T cell repertoires in COVID-19. Study context: Acute and convalescent COVID-19 samples came from the United States, Italy and Spain.

Using immunoSEQ multiplex PCR, the repertoire was profiled, and TCRdb retains in-frame clones only, with some absent. The data show under 150,000 clones, 88% seen once. The V segment lost 5 bases and the J segment 0 bases; nucleotides outside the gene matches: 5. This CDR3 region has 16 residues. Per the germline V gene, CDR1 is SGHTA and CDR2 is FQGNSA. This receptor was obtained from a human donor in a cohort sampled during active COVID-19. This rearrangement joins TRBV7-2 to TRBJ2-1; TRBD2 aligns across 9 bases. What was sequenced was peripheral blood. CDR3 bases: TGTGCCAGCAGCACCCTAGCGGGGAGCTCCTACAATGAGCAGTTCTTC. Translated, it gives CASSTLAGSSYNEQFF.